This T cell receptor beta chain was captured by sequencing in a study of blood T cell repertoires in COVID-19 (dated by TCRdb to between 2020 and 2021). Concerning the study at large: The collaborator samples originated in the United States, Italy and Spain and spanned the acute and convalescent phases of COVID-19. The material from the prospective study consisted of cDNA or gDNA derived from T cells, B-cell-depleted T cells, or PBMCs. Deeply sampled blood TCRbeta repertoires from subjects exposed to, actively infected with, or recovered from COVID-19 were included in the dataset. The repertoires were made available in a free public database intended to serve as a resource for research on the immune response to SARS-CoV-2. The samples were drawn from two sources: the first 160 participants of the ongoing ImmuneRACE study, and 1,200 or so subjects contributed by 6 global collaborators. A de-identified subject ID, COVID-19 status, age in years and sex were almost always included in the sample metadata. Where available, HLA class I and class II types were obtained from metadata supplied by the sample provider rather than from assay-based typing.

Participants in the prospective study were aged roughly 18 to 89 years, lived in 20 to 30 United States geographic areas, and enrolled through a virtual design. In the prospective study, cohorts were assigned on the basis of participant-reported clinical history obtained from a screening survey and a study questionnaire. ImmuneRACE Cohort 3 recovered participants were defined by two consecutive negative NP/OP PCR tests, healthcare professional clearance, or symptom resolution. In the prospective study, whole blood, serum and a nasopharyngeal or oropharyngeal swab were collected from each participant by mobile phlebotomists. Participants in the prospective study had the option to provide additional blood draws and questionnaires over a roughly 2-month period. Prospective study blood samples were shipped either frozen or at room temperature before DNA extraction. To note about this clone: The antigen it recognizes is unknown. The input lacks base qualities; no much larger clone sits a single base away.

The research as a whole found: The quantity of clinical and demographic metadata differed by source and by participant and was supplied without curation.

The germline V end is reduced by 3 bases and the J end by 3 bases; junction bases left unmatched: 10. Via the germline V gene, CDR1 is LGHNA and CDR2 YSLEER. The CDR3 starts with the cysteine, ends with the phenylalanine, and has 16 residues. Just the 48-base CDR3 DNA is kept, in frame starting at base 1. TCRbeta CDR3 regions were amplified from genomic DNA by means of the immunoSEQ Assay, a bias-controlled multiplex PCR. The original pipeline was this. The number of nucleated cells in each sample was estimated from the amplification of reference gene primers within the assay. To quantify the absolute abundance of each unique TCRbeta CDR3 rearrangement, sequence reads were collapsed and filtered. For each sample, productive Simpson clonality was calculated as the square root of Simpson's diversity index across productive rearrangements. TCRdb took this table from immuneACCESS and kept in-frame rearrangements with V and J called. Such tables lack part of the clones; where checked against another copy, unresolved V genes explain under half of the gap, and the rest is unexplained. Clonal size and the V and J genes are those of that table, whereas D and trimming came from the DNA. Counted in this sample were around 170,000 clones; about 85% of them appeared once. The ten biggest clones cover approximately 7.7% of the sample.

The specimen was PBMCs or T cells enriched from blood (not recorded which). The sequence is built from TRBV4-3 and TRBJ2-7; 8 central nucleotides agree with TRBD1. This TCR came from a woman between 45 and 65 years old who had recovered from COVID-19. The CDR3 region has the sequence CASSQDLGTGNYEQYF. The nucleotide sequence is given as TGCGCCAGCAGCCAGGACCTAGGGACAGGTAACTACGAGCAGTACTTC.